The subject of this entry is one T cell receptor (beta chain). The CDR3 has 16 residues. The germline gives CDR1 SEHNR, CDR2 FQNEAQ (reference sequence). V was trimmed by 3 bases and J by 2 bases, leaving 15 bases between them. The data were obtained in a study of blood T cell repertoires in COVID-19. For the study at large: Material from acute and convalescent COVID-19 was sourced from the United States, Italy and Spain.

Patients from Seattle were sampled longitudinally, starting during active infection. Assay: immunoSEQ multiplex PCR; the TCRdb copy retains only in-frame clones and omits some. The profile shows about 250,000 clones, around 90% of them singletons. Sequencing used peripheral blood. This chain connects TRBV7-9 to TRBJ2-3; a weak D match, TRBD2 (6 bases). The sequence derives from a woman in her fifties or sixties with COVID-19, enrolled during active disease. In DNA form, the CDR3 reads TGTGCCAGCAGCTTTCGGGGGATACGATTCACAGATACGCAGTATTTT. Translating gives CASSFRGIRFTDTQYF.